This T cell receptor (beta chain) stems from a study of cytomegalovirus exposure and HLA in healthy donors. CDR3 length equals 11 residues. CDR1 is SGHNT and CDR2 is YYREEE in the germline V gene (reference sequence). Between the trimmed V and J ends, which lost 3 bases and 5 bases, there was a span of 4 bases. It was with 60 Vbeta and 13 Jbeta primers that the PCR ran. Using immunoSEQ multiplex PCR, the repertoire was profiled, and TCRdb retains in-frame clones only, with some absent. The repertoire has roughly 100,000 clones, nearly 80% of them found once; the top ten carry approximately 1.3%. Findings and limits, study-wide: Sequences of the TCR beta chain were said to predict the HLA-A and HLA-B alleles of most subjects accurately.

Comment on this clone: The antigen is unknown.

The sequenced material came from PBMCs. The sequence was collected from a man aged 25-45 years in good health and CMV-seronegative. This chain links TRBV5-4 with TRBJ2-3; the D is unclear. For the CDR3, the DNA is TGTGCCAGCAGCTCCGGAGATACGCAGTATTTT. Translated: CASSSGDTQYF.